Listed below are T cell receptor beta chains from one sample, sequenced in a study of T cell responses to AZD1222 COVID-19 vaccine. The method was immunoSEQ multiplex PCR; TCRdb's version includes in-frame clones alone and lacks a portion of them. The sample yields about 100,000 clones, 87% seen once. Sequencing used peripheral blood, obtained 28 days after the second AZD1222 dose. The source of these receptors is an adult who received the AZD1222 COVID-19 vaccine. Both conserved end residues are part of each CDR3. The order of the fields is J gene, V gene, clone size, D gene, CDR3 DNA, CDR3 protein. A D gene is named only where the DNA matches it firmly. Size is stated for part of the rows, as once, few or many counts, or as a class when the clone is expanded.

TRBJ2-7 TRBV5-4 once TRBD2 TGTGCCAGCAGCCCAGGACTAGCGGGAGTTTTCGAGCAGTACTTC CASSPGLAGVFEQYF
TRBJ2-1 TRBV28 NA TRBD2 TGTGCCAGCAGTTTCCCCCGCTACTCAGCGGGGACCTACAATGAGCAGTTCTTC CASSFPRYSAGTYNEQFF
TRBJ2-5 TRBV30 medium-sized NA TGTGCCTGGAGTGTTTCCAGGGTTTTCCAAGAGACCCAGTACTTC CAWSVSRVFQETQYF
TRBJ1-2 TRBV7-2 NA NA TGTGCCAGCAGCTTTGATCCTCAATATGGCTACACCTTC CASSFDPQYGYTF
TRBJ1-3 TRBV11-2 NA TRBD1 TGTGCCAGCAGCAGAACAGGGGGAGGATCTGGAAACACCATATATTTT CASSRTGGGSGNTIYF
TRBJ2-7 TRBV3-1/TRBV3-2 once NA TGTGCCAGCAGCCACTTTGGGGGATCCTACGAGCAGTACTTC CASSHFGGSYEQYF
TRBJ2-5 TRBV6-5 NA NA TGTGCCAGCAGAGGGTGGCAGAAAGAGACCCAGTACTTC CASRGWQKETQYF
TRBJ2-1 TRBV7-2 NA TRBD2 TGTGCCAGCAGCTTAGCGGGACTAGCGGAGTACAATGAGCAGTTCTTC CASSLAGLAEYNEQFF
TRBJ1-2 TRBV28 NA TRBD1 TGTGCCAGCAGGTCCCAACAGGGGGGCTACTATGGCTACACCTTC CASRSQQGGYYGYTF
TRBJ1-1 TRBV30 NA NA TGTGCCTGGAGTGCTGGACCGGAGAACACTGAAGCTTTCTTT CAWSAGPENTEAFF
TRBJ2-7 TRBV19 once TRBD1 TGTGCCAGTAGTTGGGACAGGGGATACGAGCAGTACTTC CASSWDRGYEQYF
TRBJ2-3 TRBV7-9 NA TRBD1 TGTGCCAGCAGCGACCATCACCGGGACAGTAGCACAGATACGCAGTATTTT CASSDHHRDSSTDTQYF
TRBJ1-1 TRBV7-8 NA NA TGTGCCAGCAGCTTAAGGTCTGAGCTTGAAGCTTTCTTT CASSLRSELEAFF
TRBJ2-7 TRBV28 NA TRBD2 TGTGCCAGCTTTACAAGCGGGAGTTCTTACGAGCAGTACTTC CASFTSGSSYEQYF
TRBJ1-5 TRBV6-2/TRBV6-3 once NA TGTGCCAGCAGTTACTTAGTCTCAGAACCGAATCAGCCCCAGCATTTT CASSYLVSEPNQPQHF
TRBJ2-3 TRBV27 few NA TGTGCCAGCAGTTTAAGGAGCGGGTGGGGGGATACGCAGTATTTT CASSLRSGWGDTQYF
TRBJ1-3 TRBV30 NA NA TGTGCCTGGAGTTGGCTGCCCTCTGGAAACACCATATATTTT CAWSWLPSGNTIYF
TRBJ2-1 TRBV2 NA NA TGTGCCAGCATGGGTACGATCTCCTACAATGAGCAGTTCTTC CASMGTISYNEQFF
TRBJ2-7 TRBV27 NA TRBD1 TGTGCCAGCAGCGCCGGGACAGGGGGATACGAGCAGTACTTC CASSAGTGGYEQYF
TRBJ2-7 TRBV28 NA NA TGTGCCAGCACGTTGGGCGGGTTAAACTACGAGCAGTACTTC CASTLGGLNYEQYF
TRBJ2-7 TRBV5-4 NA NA TGTGCCAGCAGCTTTGGATCTCGTACCTACGAGCAGTACTTC CASSFGSRTYEQYF
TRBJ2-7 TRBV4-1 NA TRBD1 TGCGCCAGCAGCTCAAGACAGGGATTGGAGAGCGAGCAGTACTTC CASSSRQGLESEQYF
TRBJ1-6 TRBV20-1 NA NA TGCAGTGCTAGTGAAGGAAATTCACCCCTCCACTTT CSASEGNSPLHF
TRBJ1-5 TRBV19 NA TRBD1 TGTGCCAGTAGCTGGGACAGGGGTAATCAGCCCCAGCATTTT CASSWDRGNQPQHF
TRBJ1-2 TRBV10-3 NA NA TGTGCCATCAGTGACGACAGACTCTATGGCTACACCTTC CAISDDRLYGYTF
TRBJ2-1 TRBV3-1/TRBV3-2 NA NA TGTGCCAGCAGCCCAGCGAGCCCCTACAATGAGCAGTTCTTC CASSPASPYNEQFF
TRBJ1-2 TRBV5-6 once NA TGTGCCAGCAGCTTGAACAGACTCTATGGCTACACCTTC CASSLNRLYGYTF
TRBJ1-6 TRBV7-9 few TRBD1 TGTGCCAGCAGCTTATTCTTAGAGCCAGGGGGGTCACCCCTCCACTTT CASSLFLEPGGSPLHF
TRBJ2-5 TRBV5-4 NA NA TGTGCCAGCAGCTTTAAGGGTTGGACCCAAGAGACCCAGTACTTC CASSFKGWTQETQYF
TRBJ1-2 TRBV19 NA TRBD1 TGTGCCAGTCAACTACAGGGGGCGAGTGGCTACACCTTC CASQLQGASGYTF
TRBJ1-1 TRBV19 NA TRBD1 TGTGCCAGTAGTATAGATGGGACAGGCACTGAAGCTTTCTTT CASSIDGTGTEAFF
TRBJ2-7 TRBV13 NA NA TGTGCCAGCAGCAGCAGGGAGTACGAGCAGTACTTC CASSSREYEQYF
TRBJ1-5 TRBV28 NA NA TGTGCCAGCAGTTTCCCCAGGATTCAGCCCCAGCATTTT CASSFPRIQPQHF
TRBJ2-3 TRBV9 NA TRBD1 TGTGCCAGCAGCGTCACAGGGGGTGTCGGCACAGATACGCAGTATTTT CASSVTGGVGTDTQYF
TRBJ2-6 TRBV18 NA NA TGTGCCAGCTCACCAAAGGGAGGCACTGGGGCCAACGTCCTGACTTTC CASSPKGGTGANVLTF
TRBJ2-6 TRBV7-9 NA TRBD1 TGTGCCAGCAGCTTAGCTTGGGACAGGGCGAGGGCTGGGGCCAACGTCCTGACTTTC CASSLAWDRARAGANVLTF
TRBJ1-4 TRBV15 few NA TGTGCCACCAGCAAGGGCGGGGAATACGAAAAACTGTTTTTT CATSKGGEYEKLFF
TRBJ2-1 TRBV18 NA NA TGTGCCAGCTCACCACAAACCAATGAGCAGTTCTTC CASSPQTNEQFF
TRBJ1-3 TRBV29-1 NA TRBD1 TGCAGCGGCTGGACAGGGGATGGAAACACCATATATTTT CSGWTGDGNTIYF
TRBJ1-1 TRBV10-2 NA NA TGCGCCAGCAGACAGGGTTTGTCGACTGAAGCTTTCTTT CASRQGLSTEAFF
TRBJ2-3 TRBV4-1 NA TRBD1 TGCGCCAGCAGCCTCTGGGGGACAGAGAGCACAGATACGCAGTATTTT CASSLWGTESTDTQYF
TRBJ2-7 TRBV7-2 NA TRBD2 TGTGCCAGCAGCTTAGAAGCGGGAGGGCTCTACGAGCAGTACTTC CASSLEAGGLYEQYF
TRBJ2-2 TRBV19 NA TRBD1 TGTGCCAGGATCCGGGACAGGGCCGCCACCGGGGAGCTGTTTTTT CARIRDRAATGELFF
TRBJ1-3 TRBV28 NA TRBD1 TGTGCCAGCAGTGTTCGACAGGGTTCTGGGGGAAACACCATATATTTT CASSVRQGSGGNTIYF
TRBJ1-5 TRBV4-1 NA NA TGCGCCAGCAGCCAAGAAGGAGGGCTTCCTCAGCCCCAGCATTTT CASSQEGGLPQPQHF
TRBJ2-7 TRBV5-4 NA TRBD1 TGTGCCAGCAGCTCCTCCCGAGGGACAGGGGGGTACGAGCAGTACTTC CASSSSRGTGGYEQYF
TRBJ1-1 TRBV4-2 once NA TGTGCCAGCAGCCGGAAGACAGAGAACACTGAAGCTTTCTTT CASSRKTENTEAFF
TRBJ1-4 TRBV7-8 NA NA TGTGCCAGCAGCTTAGAAGTCAGGGGTGAAAAACTGTTTTTT CASSLEVRGEKLFF
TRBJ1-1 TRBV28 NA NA TGTGCCAGCAGAGAAGAACAGCGGTCAAACACTGAAGCTTTCTTT CASREEQRSNTEAFF
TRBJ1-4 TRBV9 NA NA TGTGCCAGCAGCGGGTGGGGCTCAGCTAATGAAAAACTGTTTTTT CASSGWGSANEKLFF
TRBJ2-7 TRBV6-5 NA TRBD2 TGTGCCAGCAGTTCTTTAGCGGGAGGGTTTCCCAACGAGCAGTACTTC CASSSLAGGFPNEQYF
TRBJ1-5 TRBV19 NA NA TGTGCCAGTAGTAACCGAATGGCGCCCCAGCATTTT CASSNRMAPQHF
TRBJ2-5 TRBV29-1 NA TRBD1 TGCAGCGTTGAAGATAAAACAGGGGTGTCCCAGTACTTC CSVEDKTGVSQYF
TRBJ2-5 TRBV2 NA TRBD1 TGTGCCAGCAGTGAGGACAGGGGGCCTGTGGAGACCCAGTACTTC CASSEDRGPVETQYF